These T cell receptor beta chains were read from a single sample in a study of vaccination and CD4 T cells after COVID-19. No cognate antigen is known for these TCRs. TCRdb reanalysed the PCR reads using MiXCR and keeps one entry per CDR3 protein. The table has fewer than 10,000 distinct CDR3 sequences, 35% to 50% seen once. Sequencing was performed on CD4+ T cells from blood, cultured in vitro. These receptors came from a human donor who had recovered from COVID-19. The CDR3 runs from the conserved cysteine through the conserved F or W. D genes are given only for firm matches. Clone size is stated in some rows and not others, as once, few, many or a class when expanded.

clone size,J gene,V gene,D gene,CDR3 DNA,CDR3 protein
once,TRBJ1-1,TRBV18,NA,TGTGCCAGCTCTCCCGGGATAAGCATGAACACTGAAGCTTTCTTT,CASSPGISMNTEAFF
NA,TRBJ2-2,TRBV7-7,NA,TGTGCTAGCAGCCCCCGTCGAGACATCCACACCGGGGAGCTGTTTTTT,CASSPRRDIHTGELFF
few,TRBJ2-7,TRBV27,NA,TGTGCCAGCAGGCCAACTAGCTACTCCTACGAGCAGTACTTC,CASRPTSYSYEQYF
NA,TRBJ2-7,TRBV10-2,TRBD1,TGCGCCAGCAGGCCTGGACAGGGAAGCTACTCCTACGAGCAGTACTTC,CASRPGQGSYSYEQYF
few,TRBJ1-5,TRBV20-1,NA,TGCAGTGCTAACACAGGGAAGTATCAGCCCCAGCATTTT,CSANTGKYQPQHF
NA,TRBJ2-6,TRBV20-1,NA,TGCAGTGCTAGAGATCTGGCACGACACTCTGGGGCCAACGTCCTGACTTTC,CSARDLARHSGANVLTF
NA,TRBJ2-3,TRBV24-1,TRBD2,TGTGCCACCAGTGACTCTAGCGGATCCCGGAGGACAGATACGCAGTATTTT,CATSDSSGSRRTDTQYF
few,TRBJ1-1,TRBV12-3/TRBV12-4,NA,TGTGCCAGCAGTTCCCGGACGGTGAACACTGAAGCTTTCTTT,CASSSRTVNTEAFF
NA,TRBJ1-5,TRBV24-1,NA,TGTGCCACCATTGACGGACTAAGGGGCGGGGATCAGCCCCAGCATTTT,CATIDGLRGGDQPQHF
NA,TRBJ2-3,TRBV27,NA,TGTGCCAGCAGGCCGGGACACATTAGCACAGATACGCAGTATTTT,CASRPGHISTDTQYF
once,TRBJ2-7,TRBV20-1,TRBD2,TGCAGTGCTAGAGCCCTGACGGGACTAGCGGCCTACGAGCAGTACTTC,CSARALTGLAAYEQYF
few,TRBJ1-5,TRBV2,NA,TGTGCCAGCAGTGGAAGTATCACGAGGCAGCCCCAGCATTTT,CASSGSITRQPQHF
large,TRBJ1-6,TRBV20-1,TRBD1,TGCAGTGCTAGAGACCCCGCGCGGGGACAGGGAAAATCACCCCTCCACTTT,CSARDPARGQGKSPLHF
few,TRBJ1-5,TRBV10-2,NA,TGCGCCAGCCGTATCGGGGGAGGAAGGCAGCCCCAGCATTTT,CASRIGGGRQPQHF
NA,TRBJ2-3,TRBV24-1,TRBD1,TGTGCCACCAGTGACGCTAAAGGGACAGAGCTTTATACGCAGTATTTT,CATSDAKGTELYTQYF
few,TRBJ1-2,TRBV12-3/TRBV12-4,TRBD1,TGTGCCAGCAGCTACGTCGGACAGGGTTTCAATGGCTACACCTTC,CASSYVGQGFNGYTF
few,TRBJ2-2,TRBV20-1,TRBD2,TGCAGTGCTCCACCCATCGTCGGCGGGGGCACCGGGGAGCTGTTTTTT,CSAPPIVGGGTGELFF